This T cell receptor beta chain was sequenced during a study of T cells expressing NK-cell markers. Using the 5' RACE reads, TCRdb records one entry per CDR3 protein without DNA. The repertoire shows about 260,000 distinct CDR3 sequences; the top ten hold about 0.39%. Sequences were obtained from blood T cells: a sorted CD56 or NKG2C T cell subset, CD4+ or CD8+ T cells, or bulk PBMC T cells (not recorded which). The clonotype was recovered from a man aged 18 to 30 in good health.

The CDR3 region is CASSFPGTLETQYF. The rearrangement joins TRBV28 to TRBJ2-5; TCRdb's D call of TRBD2 is untestable without DNA. This CDR3 contains 14 residues. Germline CDR1 is MDHEN and CDR2 is SYDVKM.